The present T cell receptor beta chain was sequenced within a study of T cells after yellow fever vaccination. There are 14 residues in the CDR3. Trimming took off 2 bases at V and 2 bases at J, with 10 bases between the two ends. Germline-derived CDR1 and CDR2 are KGHSH and LQKENI. The TCR cDNA carried a universal primer site and UMIs from 5'RACE template switching. One entry per CDR3 protein, called by TCRdb with MiXCR from the 5' RACE reads. The sample carries 360,000 or so distinct CDR3 sequences, roughly 10% recorded once. The gene calls are TRBV18 and TRBJ2-7; D is ambiguous. This specimen was PBMCs, taken on the day of the first yellow fever vaccination. The source of this sequence is a man aged 18 to 30 who received the YFV17D yellow fever vaccine. The CDR3 sequence: CASSPGSDAYEQYF. In DNA, the CDR3 is TGTGCCAGCTCACCAGGGTCGGATGCCTACGAGCAGTACTTC.